This TCR beta chain emerged from a study of human T cells and chemical hapten exposure. CDR1 is MNHEY and CDR2 is SVGEGT in the germline V gene. CDR3 size: 17 residues. With 0 bases removed from V and 6 bases from J, the gap between germline ends came to 19 bases. A single record per CDR3 protein comes from TCRdb applying MiXCR to the RACE reads. The sample contains about 42,000 distinct CDR3 sequences, approximately 9.7% of which appear only once. Specified time point: patch test 2, 6 weeks after DPC sensitization. Stated treatment: therapeutic diphenylcyclopropenone sensitization with weekly scalp DPC. Someone pulled total RNA out of unfractionated whole blood. This clonotype came up many times.

The rearrangement links TRBV6-2 or TRBV6-3 to TRBJ2-3; D is perhaps TRBD1 (6 bases). This TCR derives from a woman between 25 and 40 years old with alopecia areata. Some clones in this sample may be carry-over from other donors' samples. Sequences were derived from whole blood, sampled in connection with sensitization to the hapten diphenylcyclopropenone (DPC). CDR3 sequence: CASSYSVPGADKDTQYF. CDR3 DNA: TGTGCCAGCAGTTACTCGGTGCCAGGGGCTGACAAGGATACGCAGTATTTT.